This T cell receptor (beta chain) was obtained from a study of shared clonotypes between healthy human individuals (dated by TCRdb to the early 2020s). Study-wide context: A couple of women and a few men aged 18 to 49 years were included in the cohort. For each donor, CD4 naive and CD4 memory were each given three plates, CD8 naive was given two plates, and CD8 memory was given one plate. The study deeply sequenced blood TCR repertoires of roughly five healthy adults to estimate repertoire size and the extent of clonotype sharing between individuals. To increase sequencing depth and limit assay-specific biases, different laboratories used diverse techniques to prepare libraries and sequence TCR repertoires. Each donor's leukapheresis produced roughly between roughly 0.85 and 9.5 billion PBMCs.

To note about this clone: The specificity of this receptor is unknown. No much larger clone exists at a distance of one base, and base qualities are not known.

The donors were healthy, HIV-negative adults who had no recently reported acute infections or vaccinations. All donors were Caucasian adults living in Nashville, Tennessee, USA. CD4+ T cells were enriched by magnetic negative selection; naive cells were then positively selected on CD45RA, and the negative fraction formed the memory subset. Blood was obtained by leukapheresis, after which PBMCs were separated by Ficoll-Histopaque density gradient centrifugation and cryopreserved in liquid nitrogen vapor phase. Purity and quantity of every magnetically sorted T cell population were checked by analytical flow cytometry. From each sorted fraction, genomic DNA was isolated and quantified by UV absorbance on a Nanodrop 2000c. Using the deep immunoSEQ assay, multiplex PCR amplified TCR CDR3 regions from genomic DNA. For each cell subset, the extracted genomic DNA was distributed evenly across all wells of several immunoSEQ 96-well plates, and each plate served as one replicate. For sorted subsets, roughly 200 ng genomic DNA, equal to approximately 30,000 T cell genomes, was loaded into each replicate PCR. Purified libraries were measured with a Qubit 3.0 fluorometer, size-checked on a Bioanalyzer 2100, and measured again with the KAPA Library Quantification kit. Every immunoSEQ 96-well plate was sequenced on a dedicated single-read 150-cycle Illumina NextSeq 550 flow cell. As for how the authors treated the data: The immunoSEQ output contained only junctional sequences without quality scores, so filtering could not match that applied to full-length reads. Sequences were annotated with PyIR, a Python wrapper for IgBLAST v1.9, using IMGT germline references to assign V/J genes and CDR3. Reads with weak V/J assignments (E-value above 1e-6), missing CDR3, stop codons, out-of-frame junctions, or ambiguous translated residues were removed. V3J clonotypes were defined by identical inferred V gene, J gene, and CDR3 amino acid sequence. Percentage overlap between repertoires was computed as shared unique clonotypes divided by the size of the smaller repertoire. Richness of each repertoire was evaluated using RTK rarefaction, the Chao1 estimator, and Recon v2.1 estimates of unobserved clonotypes. Generation probabilities were computed with OLGA for all TCRbeta clonotypes obtained by the gDNA method from several donors. TCRdb took over this immuneACCESS table, retaining in-frame rearrangements with V and J assigned. Such tables are incomplete; in checked studies, under half of the missing clones stem from an unresolved V gene, and the remainder is unexplained. The DNA was the basis for D and trimming; V, J and clone size are from that table. The table for this sample lists millions of clones; 85% to 95% of them were counted only once. The ten largest clones capture more than 0.1% of the sample.

Results the study describes overall, beyond this receptor: Even with the large sequencing depth, rarefaction of the sorted-subset datasets indicated that sequencing was incomplete. When several donors were compared, the shared fraction of clonotypes was about 5.4% for naive CD4, less than 4% for naive CD8, roughly 2.5% for memory CD4, and 0.35% to 0.5% for memory CD8. Naive subsets generally had larger estimated clonotype richness than memory subsets. Compared with non-shared clonotypes, clonotypes shared by all four sorted-subset donors had higher generation probabilities. Sampling was restricted to blood, and TCR repertoires in tissues likely differ from the TCR repertoires found in blood. Pairwise subsampling led to the expectation that sequencing depth would affect the degree of clonotype sharing among donors. The genetic and exposure-history diversity represented was limited by the small number of donors.

CDR1 SQVTM and CDR2 ANQGSEA are derived from the germline V gene. CDR3 length: 15 amino acids, cysteine to phenylalanine. The entry retains the CDR3 DNA only, 45 bases that are in frame from base 1. Trimming removed 7 bases from V and 6 bases from J; the gene matches leave 12 bases unexplained. The chain links TRBV29-1 with TRBJ2-2; 9 middle bases align to TRBD1. The sample comprised naive CD4+ T cells sorted from blood. In light of the paper, this sample's cell subset or site label describes: CD45RA+ positively selected. This sequence originates from a man younger than 30 in good health. The DNA is TGCAGCGCCGATCCCGGGACAGGGAGGTCCGGGGAGCTGTTTTTT. Its protein product is CSADPGTGRSGELFF.